One sample yielded the 2 T cell receptor beta chains listed below, sequenced in a study of T-cell memory formation after mild COVID-19. TCRdb re-analysed the 5' RACE reads in MiXCR, keeping a single row per CDR3 protein. Among almost 350,000 distinct CDR3 sequences listed, 20% to 25% were seen once. The sample was PBMCs or a T cell subset sorted from them (not recorded which). The receptor source for this set is a young man who had mild COVID-19 (a few samples of this study predate the infection). Cell type and time point are not known.

This chain connects TRBV7-8 to TRBJ2-2; maybe TRBD2 (5 bases). Between the trimmed V and J ends, which lost 5 bases and 4 bases, there was a span of 11 bases. The CDR3 has 14 residues. Germline CDR1 and CDR2: SGHVS and FQNEAQ. CDR3 in amino acids: CASSPREGTGELFF. CDR3 bases: TGTGCCAGCAGCCCCCGCGAGGGCACCGGGGAGCTGTTTTTT. Filled out from reference TRBV7-8 and TRBJ2-2, the complete variable domain reads GAGVSQSPRYKVAKRGQDVALRCDPISGHVSLFWYQQALGQGPEFLTYFQNEAQLDKSGLPSDRFFAERPEGSVSTLKIQRTQQEDSAVYLCASSPREGTGELFFGEGSRLTVL.

This clonotype was counted at least ten times. V and J are TRBV10-3 and TRBJ2-7, with D possibly matching TRBD1 (6 bases). The CDR3 runs to 18 residues. The germline V gene has CDR1 ENHRY and CDR2 SYGVKD. V lost 3 bases, J lost 0 bases, and 21 bases lay in between. As DNA, the CDR3 is TGTGCCATCAGTGATCTTACCACAGGGAAGATGGGCTCCTACGAGCAGTACTTC. Translated, it gives CAISDLTTGKMGSYEQYF.